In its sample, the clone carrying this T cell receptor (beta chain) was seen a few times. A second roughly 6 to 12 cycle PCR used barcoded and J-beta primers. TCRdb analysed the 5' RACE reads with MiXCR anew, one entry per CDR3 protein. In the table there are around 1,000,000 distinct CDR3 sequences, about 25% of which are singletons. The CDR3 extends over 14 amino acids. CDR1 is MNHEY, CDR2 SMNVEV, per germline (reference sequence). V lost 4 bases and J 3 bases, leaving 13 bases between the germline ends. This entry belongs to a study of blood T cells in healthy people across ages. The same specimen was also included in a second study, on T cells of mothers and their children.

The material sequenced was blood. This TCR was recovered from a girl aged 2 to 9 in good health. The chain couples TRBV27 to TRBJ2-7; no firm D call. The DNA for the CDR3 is TGTGCCAGCAGTTCGACCGGACCGGTCTACGAGCAGTACTTC. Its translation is CASSSTGPVYEQYF.